One and the same sample provided the 9 T cell receptor beta chains below, sequenced in a study of CD8 T cells in ankylosing spondylitis. One entry per CDR3 protein results from TCRdb running MiXCR on the 5' RACE reads. The table lists about 320,000 distinct CDR3 sequences, approximately 10% of them singletons, with 9.1% in the top ten. Sequenced sample: blood, either unsorted or a sorted T cell fraction (not recorded which). The source of these receptors is a female donor with ankylosing spondylitis or in good health (not recorded which).

This clonotype was counted between two and nine times. The chain uses TRBV6-1 and TRBJ2-3; either TRBD1 or TRBD2 may fit D (5 bases each). The V gene's germline CDR1 is MNHNS and CDR2 SASEGT. The CDR3 has 16 amino acids. The V and J ends lost 4 bases and 2 bases respectively, with 16 bases between them. In nucleotides, the CDR3 is TGTGCCAGCAGTGCCCCCCGGGGCCTAAACACAGATACGCAGTATTTT. Residues: CASSAPRGLNTDTQYF.

This clonotype was seen many times. Germline is not matched at one junction end, which may reflect a read error. The gene calls are TRBV7-7 and TRBJ2-7; D not resolved. This CDR3 is 10 amino acids long. CDR1 SSHAT and CDR2 FNYEAQ come from the germline V gene (reference sequence). The DNA for the CDR3 is TGTGCTAGCAGCGAAAACGAGCAGTACTTC. It codes for CASSENEQYF.

This clonotype was seen at least ten times. This sequence joins TRBV20-1 and TRBJ2-7; D gene ambiguous. The CDR3 length is 10 residues. Trimming cost V 6 bases and J 0 bases, with 3 bases left between them. CDR1 and CDR2 from the germline V gene are DFQATT and SNEGSKA (reference sequence). This CDR3 reads CSANSYEQYF. The CDR3 DNA follows: TGCAGTGCGAACTCCTACGAGCAGTACTTC.

This clonotype was counted at least ten times. The chain uses TRBV18 and TRBJ2-4, with D perhaps assigned TRBD1 or TRBD2 (5 bases each). Germline CDR1 KGHSH, CDR2 LQKENI. V was cut by 3 bases and J by 6 bases, with 12 bases left in between. The CDR3 has 14 residues. The CDR3 spells CASSPMERGNIQYF. The CDR3 DNA is TGTGCCAGCTCACCCATGGAGAGGGGAAACATTCAGTACTTC. Combining the CDR3 with reference TRBV18 and TRBJ2-4 gives the whole variable domain NAGVMQNPRHLVRRRGQEARLRCSPMKGHSHVYWYRQLPEEGLKFMVYLQKENIIDESGMPKERFSAEFPKEGPSILRIQQVVRGDSAAYFCASSPMERGNIQYFGAGTRLSVL.

The J gene is TRBJ2-1, the V gene TRBV7-2; 9 nucleotides align to TRBD1. The CDR3 extends over 16 amino acids. V shed 6 bases and J 4 bases; nucleotides not matched to a gene: 10. Germline V gene data show CDR1 as SGHTA and CDR2 as FQGNSA. Here the CDR3 DNA reads TGTGCCAGCAGTCCGGTGGGGACAGGGAGGTACAATGAGCAGTTCTTC. Translating gives CASSPVGTGRYNEQFF.

This clonotype was counted at least ten times. This chain joins TRBV20-1 and TRBJ1-5, with 10 bases matching TRBD1. The CDR3 is 15 residues long. Germline V gives CDR1 DFQATT, CDR2 SNEGSKA (reference sequence). The V and J ends lost 2 bases and 3 bases, in that order; junction bases with no gene match: 4. The chain's CDR3 is CSARRTGGANQPQHF. CDR3 sequence (DNA): TGCAGTGCTAGACGGACAGGGGGTGCCAATCAGCCCCAGCATTTT.

This clonotype turned up a few times. This rearrangement joins TRBV20-1 to TRBJ1-3; D is perhaps TRBD1 (5 bases). Germline V lookup: CDR1 DFQATT, CDR2 SNEGSKA (reference sequence). V lost 5 bases, J lost 0 bases, and 8 bases lay in between. The CDR3 runs to 13 residues. In nucleotides, the CDR3 is TGCAGTGCTCACCAGGGCTCTGGAAACACCATATATTTT. Translating it yields CSAHQGSGNTIYF.

This clonotype was detected many times. The chain joins TRBV5-1 to TRBJ1-5; D perhaps matches TRBD1 (5 bases). The CDR3 is made up of 16 amino acids. Per the germline V gene, CDR1 is SGHRS and CDR2 is YFSETQ. V lost 4 bases and J 1 base, leaving 15 bases between the germline ends. The CDR3 sequence: CASSHTPGGSNQPQHF. CDR3 bases: TGCGCCAGCAGCCACACGCCCGGGGGGAGCAATCAGCCCCAGCATTTT.

At least ten counts were recorded for this clonotype. V gene TRBV28 combines with J gene TRBJ1-5; the D gene is possibly TRBD1 (5 bases). The V gene's germline CDR1 is MDHEN and CDR2 SYDVKM. The CDR3 has 15 amino acids. V lost 5 bases and J 5 bases, leaving 16 bases between the germline ends. The CDR3 region is CASSPLPGTHQPQHF. The DNA of the CDR3 is TGTGCCAGCAGTCCTTTACCTGGGACCCATCAGCCCCAGCATTTT.